The sample holds a few counts of the clone carrying this TCR beta chain. Its antigen is still unknown. The data are from a study of T-cell reconstitution after alpha-beta-depleted transplantation in children. Findings of the study overall: Surviving recipient T cells and thymic progenitors underlay high day-60 TCRbeta diversity in some patients. Counts and diversity of T cells one year after transplant came mostly from newly produced T cells.

Unique molecular identifiers were incorporated into the prepared TCRbeta library. One entry per CDR3 protein results from TCRdb running MiXCR on the PCR reads. In the table there are a few hundred thousand distinct CDR3 sequences, 25% to 30% of which are singletons. The sequence was obtained from a boy in the first two years of life with Wiskott-Aldrich syndrome, due to receive a stem cell transplant. The starting material was PBMCs, obtained before TCRalphabeta/CD19-depleted stem cell transplant.

The CDR3 nucleotides read TGTGCCAGCAGTGAAATGGACAGAAGTGAAGCTTTCTTT. Translating it yields CASSEMDRSEAFF. V gene TRBV6-1 combines with J gene TRBJ1-1; maybe TRBD1 (6 bases). Trimming removed 2 bases at V and 7 bases at J, with 11 bases between. CDR1 is MNHNS, CDR2 SASEGT, per germline. The CDR3 length is 13 residues.